Listed below are T cell receptor beta chains from one sample, sequenced in a study of shared clonotypes between healthy human individuals. Some clones are missing from TCRdb's copy, which holds only in-frame ones; the method was immunoSEQ multiplex PCR. Here the sample spans about 680,000 clones, roughly nine tenths being singletons. Specimen: naive CD8+ T cells sorted from blood. All receptors derive from a man aged 25 to 40 in good health. Each CDR3 is given with its conserved first and last residue. D genes are given only for firm matches. Only some rows state a clone size, as once, few, many or a class for expanded clones.

D,size,V,J,CDR3,DNA
.,.,TRBV21-1,TRBJ2-2,CASSNRDRVRGGELFF,TGTGCCAGCAGCAACAGGGACAGGGTAAGAGGAGGGGAGCTGTTTTTT
TRBD2,.,TRBV10-1,TRBJ2-3,CASSEGASGRTDTQYF,TGCGCCAGCAGTGAGGGGGCTAGCGGACGCACAGATACGCAGTATTTT
.,.,TRBV29-1,TRBJ2-7,CSVEGRAYEQYF,TGCAGCGTTGAGGGCAGGGCCTACGAGCAGTACTTC
TRBD1,.,TRBV5-3,TRBJ1-1,CARSPGTGVNTEAFF,TGTGCCAGAAGCCCGGGGACAGGGGTGAACACTGAAGCTTTCTTT
.,.,TRBV7-8,TRBJ1-2,CASSLDSGGYTF,TGTGCCAGCAGCTTAGACTCCGGTGGCTACACCTTC
.,once,TRBV11-2,TRBJ2-7,CASSPPGPTYEQYF,TGTGCCAGCAGCCCTCCAGGCCCTACCTACGAGCAGTACTTC
TRBD2,.,TRBV5-5,TRBJ2-5,CASSLVTTSGRLETQYF,TGTGCCAGCAGCTTAGTGACGACTAGCGGGAGGTTGGAGACCCAGTACTTC
TRBD2,.,TRBV9,TRBJ2-1,CASTSFEAGGFNEQFF,TGTGCCAGCACCAGCTTTGAAGCGGGAGGTTTCAATGAGCAGTTCTTC
.,.,TRBV10-3,TRBJ2-5,CAVGAGPYQETQYF,TGTGCCGTCGGGGCGGGGCCCTACCAAGAGACCCAGTACTTC
.,.,TRBV2,TRBJ1-2,CASSEAAGLNSGGYTF,TGTGCCAGCAGTGAAGCGGCGGGACTAAACTCGGGTGGCTACACCTTC
.,.,TRBV11-2,TRBJ2-7,CASSLVSEQYF,TGTGCCAGCAGCTTAGTTAGCGAGCAGTACTTC
.,.,TRBV5-5,TRBJ2-7,CASSLALNEQYF,TGTGCCAGCAGCTTGGCCCTGAACGAGCAGTACTTC
TRBD2,.,TRBV5-4,TRBJ2-3,CASSLSAGVSDTQYF,TGTGCCAGCAGCTTGTCGGCGGGAGTCAGTGATACGCAGTATTTT
TRBD2,.,TRBV11-2,TRBJ2-1,CASSFSGSSYNEQFF,TGTGCCAGCAGTTTTAGCGGGAGCTCCTACAATGAGCAGTTCTTC
TRBD2,.,TRBV5-6,TRBJ2-1,CASSLSLAGAYNEQFF,TGTGCCAGCAGCTTGTCACTAGCGGGGGCCTACAATGAGCAGTTCTTC
TRBD1,.,TRBV6-1,TRBJ1-5,CASSELRVATGVNQPQHF,TGTGCCAGCAGTGAACTTCGTGTGGCGACAGGGGTTAATCAGCCCCAGCATTTT
TRBD1,.,TRBV7-9,TRBJ2-7,CASSWTGVYEQYF,TGTGCCAGCAGCTGGACAGGGGTCTACGAGCAGTACTTC
TRBD2,.,TRBV29-1,TRBJ2-1,CSVMVPSGSTEQFF,TGCAGCGTTATGGTCCCAAGCGGGAGCACTGAGCAGTTCTTC
TRBD2,.,TRBV27,TRBJ2-4,CASSLAGGKNIQYF,TGTGCCAGCAGTTTAGCGGGAGGGAAAAACATTCAGTACTTC
.,.,TRBV5-1,TRBJ1-5,CASSLFGGVNQPQHF,TGCGCCAGCAGCTTGTTTGGGGGAGTCAATCAGCCCCAGCATTTT
.,.,TRBV2,TRBJ1-1,CASSESLATLPNTEAFF,TGTGCCAGCAGTGAATCTTTGGCGACACTTCCGAACACTGAAGCTTTCTTT
TRBD1,.,TRBV2,TRBJ2-1,CASSTGTGPYNEQFF,TGTGCCAGCAGTACCGGGACAGGGCCCTACAATGAGCAGTTCTTC
.,.,TRBV6-5,TRBJ1-2,CASGPRLWNGYTF,TGTGCCAGCGGCCCAAGGCTCTGGAATGGCTACACCTTC
.,.,TRBV6-5,TRBJ2-4,CASSLYKGHIQYF,TGTGCCAGCAGTTTGTATAAGGGACATATTCAGTACTTC
TRBD1,.,TRBV4-1,TRBJ1-5,CASSQVDRGYQPQHF,TGCGCCAGCAGCCAAGTCGACAGGGGTTATCAGCCCCAGCATTTT
.,.,TRBV5-1,TRBJ1-5,CASSPTGSMNQPQHF,TGCGCCAGCAGCCCGACGGGATCGATGAATCAGCCCCAGCATTTT
.,.,TRBV4-1,TRBJ1-5,CASSQVGTRFDQPQHF,TGCGCCAGCAGCCAAGTGGGGACGAGGTTCGATCAGCCCCAGCATTTT
TRBD2,.,TRBV4-3,TRBJ2-7,CASSQDAGGQGTYEQYF,TGCGCCAGCAGCCAAGACGCGGGGGGGCAGGGCACCTACGAGCAGTACTTC
.,.,TRBV6-1,TRBJ2-7,CASTPGPSSYEQYF,TGTGCCAGCACCCCAGGGCCCAGCTCCTACGAGCAGTACTTC
.,.,TRBV2,TRBJ2-2,CASSQEQGWTGELFF,TGTGCCAGCAGTCAGGAGCAGGGCTGGACCGGGGAGCTGTTTTTT
.,.,TRBV11-2,TRBJ2-7,CASSLAQAYEQYF,TGTGCCAGCAGCTTAGCACAGGCCTACGAGCAGTACTTC
.,.,TRBV5-5,TRBJ1-2,CASSLSQRVNMNYGYTF,TGTGCCAGCAGCTTAAGTCAGAGAGTAAACATGAACTATGGCTACACCTTC
.,.,TRBV7-9,TRBJ2-7,CASSTRTVPPYEQYF,TGTGCCAGCAGCACTAGGACAGTCCCTCCCTACGAGCAGTACTTC
.,.,TRBV9,TRBJ2-1,CASSVAFGGSRSEQFF,TGTGCCAGCAGCGTCGCCTTTGGAGGGAGTAGGAGTGAGCAGTTCTTC
TRBD2,.,TRBV7-2,TRBJ2-3,CASSLTTRLAGEADTQYF,TGTGCCAGCAGCTTAACCACCCGACTAGCGGGAGAAGCAGATACGCAGTATTTT
TRBD2,few,TRBV7-8,TRBJ2-7,CASSLEFVGGSSYEQYF,TGTGCCAGCAGCTTAGAATTCGTTGGCGGGAGCTCCTACGAGCAGTACTTC
TRBD2,.,TRBV27,TRBJ2-1,CASKPSGRMNNEQFF,TGTGCCAGCAAACCTAGCGGGAGGATGAACAATGAGCAGTTCTTC
.,.,TRBV27,TRBJ2-3,CASSYGVGGRSTDTQYF,TGTGCCAGCAGTTACGGGGTCGGAGGTCGAAGCACAGATACGCAGTATTTT
TRBD1,.,TRBV29-1,TRBJ1-1,CSVEARGQVVLEAFF,TGCAGCGTTGAAGCCAGGGGGCAAGTGGTACTGGAAGCTTTCTTT
TRBD1,.,TRBV27,TRBJ2-2,CASSFLAGTGAKTGELFF,TGTGCCAGCAGTTTCCTTGCCGGGACAGGGGCAAAAACCGGGGAGCTGTTTTTT
.,.,TRBV7-3,TRBJ2-2,CASSLTIRGISGNTGELFF,TGTGCCAGCAGCTTAACGATTCGAGGTATTAGCGGTAACACCGGGGAGCTGTTTTTT
TRBD2,.,TRBV5-6,TRBJ2-3,CASSSTSGTTDTQYF,TGTGCCAGCAGCTCGACTAGCGGGACCACGGATACGCAGTATTTT
.,.,TRBV27,TRBJ1-1,CASSLGWAGNTEAFF,TGTGCCAGCAGTCTGGGGTGGGCAGGGAACACTGAAGCTTTCTTT
.,.,TRBV7-9,TRBJ1-5,CASSLGRGDGQPQHF,TGTGCCAGCAGCTTAGGTCGGGGTGACGGTCAGCCCCAGCATTTT
TRBD1,.,TRBV28,TRBJ2-5,CASSARQGVQETQYF,TGTGCCAGCAGTGCCCGACAGGGGGTTCAAGAGACCCAGTACTTC
TRBD1,.,TRBV19,TRBJ2-6,CASTRSGQGAVLSGANVLTF,TGTGCCAGTACTCGAAGTGGGCAGGGGGCAGTACTTTCTGGGGCCAACGTCCTGACTTTC
.,.,TRBV5-4,TRBJ2-3,CASSPYRKPDTQYF,TGTGCCAGCAGCCCATATAGGAAACCAGATACGCAGTATTTT
.,.,TRBV7-3,TRBJ1-1,CASSLKGMNTEAFF,TGTGCCAGCAGCTTAAAGGGTATGAACACTGAAGCTTTCTTT
.,many,TRBV10-2,TRBJ2-1,CASSIRSRVNEQFF,TGCGCCAGCAGTATAAGATCCCGTGTTAATGAGCAGTTCTTC
TRBD1,.,TRBV19,TRBJ1-5,CASSPGGLGQPQHF,TGTGCCAGTAGTCCAGGGGGGCTCGGTCAGCCCCAGCATTTT
.,.,TRBV6-6,TRBJ2-1,CASSYSRGHPEQFF,TGTGCCAGCAGTTACTCACGTGGACACCCCGAGCAGTTCTTC
TRBD1,once,TRBV4-3,TRBJ2-7,CASSPSPGTGFEQYF,TGCGCCAGCAGCCCCAGTCCCGGGACAGGGTTCGAGCAGTACTTC
.,.,TRBV10-3,TRBJ1-1,CAISESVRGARTNYNTEAFF,TGTGCCATCAGTGAGTCGGTTCGGGGGGCCCGAACAAACTATAACACTGAAGCTTTCTTT
TRBD1,once,TRBV30,TRBJ2-3,CAGLRQGTTDTQYF,TGTGCCGGTCTTCGACAGGGGACCACAGATACGCAGTATTTT
TRBD2,few,TRBV7-6,TRBJ2-1,CASSSGGVNEQFF,TGTGCCAGCAGCTCGGGAGGGGTAAACGAGCAGTTCTTC